Below, one T cell receptor (beta chain) is given with its context. Antigen unknown. MiXCR, run by TCRdb on the 5' RACE reads, gives a single entry per CDR3 protein. In the table there are around 350,000 distinct CDR3 sequences, over 5% of which are singletons. The data were taken from a study of T cells after yellow fever vaccination. Whole-study results and caveats: The study re-detected most primary-vaccination clones after the booster (under 97% CD4, almost 90% CD8).

Trimming took off 5 bases at V and 1 base at J, with 9 bases between the two ends. CDR1 and CDR2 (germline): DFQATT, SNEGSKA (reference sequence). The CDR3 sequence is 13 residues long. V and J are TRBV20-1 and TRBJ2-1; D gene unclear. The input for sequencing was PBMCs, taken 5 days after the yellow fever booster vaccination. This clonotype was sampled from a man aged 25-45 years who received the YFV17D yellow fever vaccine. As DNA, the CDR3 is TGCAGTGCTTTTCTAGTATCCTACAATGAGCAGTTCTTC. Translation: CSAFLVSYNEQFF.